Below, one T cell receptor (beta chain) is given with its context. TCRdb keeps only in-frame clones here, not all; method: immunoSEQ multiplex PCR. The sample comprises about 94,000 clones, around nine tenths of which are singletons, and about 4% rests with the top ten. The data originate from a study of control samples from healthy donors and cancer patients. V was clipped by 10 bases and J by 5 bases; unmatched bases: 3. The CDR3 is 12 residues long. Germline V lookup: CDR1 SGHNT, CDR2 YYREEE (reference sequence). Sample: blood. This TCR was sampled from a woman under 30 in good health. The V and J genes are TRBV5-4 and TRBJ2-7, with 13 bases that match TRBD2. Here the CDR3 reads CAYGLAGDEQYF. The CDR3 DNA is TGTGCCTACGGACTAGCGGGGGACGAGCAGTACTTC.